This record covers a single T cell receptor beta chain. At least ten counts were recorded for this clonotype. Its antigen is still unknown. The input lacks base qualities; no much larger clone sits a single base away. In the ophthalmopathy patients, disease was moderately to severely active, with a Clinical Activity Score of 3 or more, a NOSPECS grade of 4 or more, and a duration of less than 3 months. Any patient with an uncontrolled infection, another autoimmune disease, pregnancy or lactation was excluded. Diagnoses were based on clinical symptoms, serum thyroxine and TRAb, thyroid ultrasound and orbital computed tomography. Ficoll-Paque density gradient centrifugation was used to isolate PBMCs from 10 ml of fresh peripheral blood. Trizol reagent was used to extract total RNA, and RNA quality was then checked on an Agilent 2100 Bioanalyzer. Amplification of TCR beta CDR3 regions was carried out from RNA transcripts. A first-round RT-PCR of the TCR CDR3 used the HTBI primer set with the Qiagen OneStep RT-PCR kit. Libraries were constructed in a second round of multiplex PCR, after which size selection and purification were carried out. Libraries were sequenced paired-end with 100 bp reads on an Illumina HiSeq2000. On the study's bioinformatics: SOAPnuke was used to process the raw data, throwing out any read that contained adapters or uncalled bases, had a mean Phred below 15, or lacked an exact constant-primer or identifier match. COPE v1.2.5 was used to merge the high-quality paired reads, and each unique nucleotide sequence was defined as a clonotype. MiTCR v1.1 was used to align the clonotypes against IMGT TRBV, TRBD and TRBJ reference segments. The analysis included only V-J combinations with a frequency above 0.0001, which together covered around 99% of the repertoires. The TCS score was defined as the ratio of F50 (clonal expansion) to E x V (chaos), calculated using BLOSUM62-based TCRdist between CDR3 peptides within each V-J. Welch's t-statistics and random forest reduced around 550 V-J features to fewer than 15, which were used in a naive Bayes classifier (R e1071). TCRdb cleaned the public reads at Q25 with fastp, built clones with MiXCR and kept in-frame beta chains. Each entry is one CDR3 protein sequence, shown with its most common DNA and genes. These V and J calls rely on TCRdb rather than the paper's analysis. A total of almost 350,000 distinct CDR3 sequences appear in this sample, 15% to 20% of them only once. About a sixth of the sample lies in the top ten.

The data were taken from a study of T cells in Graves' hyperthyroidism and ophthalmopathy (dated by TCRdb to between 2019 and 2020). Regarding the study in general: Peripheral blood was sampled at the time of initial diagnosis, prior to any treatment. The paper describes TCR Vbeta CDR3 sequencing of about 140 peripheral blood samples, made up of 43 ophthalmopathy patients, around 78 hyperthyroidism patients and around 17 progressor patients. The study also compared thyroid tissue and blood T-cell repertoires from several Graves' hyperthyroidism patients. To identify distinguishing TCR V-J signatures, a discovery cohort of around 100 patients was used, comprising 43 with Graves' ophthalmopathy and 55 to 65 with stable Graves' hyperthyroidism. Following sampling, methimazole starting at 30 mg daily was given to hyperthyroidism patients, and high-dose intravenous methylprednisolone was given to ophthalmopathy patients. Whether ophthalmopathy could be predicted prospectively was tested in an independent validation cohort made up of under 20 hyperthyroidism patients plus 17 patients who later progressed to ophthalmopathy. The approximately 95 discovery patients were divided at random into training and test sets in a 7:3 ratio.

Study-wide conclusions, independent of this receptor: Sample size was not statistically predetermined, and blinding of investigators to group allocation was not performed. A model built on a 13 V-J signature distinguished ophthalmopathy from stable hyperthyroidism, reaching about 88% sensitivity and 81.08% specificity in cross-validation and 80%/75% in testing. During validation, the model predicted progression to ophthalmopathy a median of around 7 months ahead of onset, with around 70% sensitivity and about 75% specificity. Blood samples also contained most of the expanded thyroid clonotypes (frequency above 0.001), which suggests that blood repertoires may reflect thyroid immune responses.

The receptor was derived from a woman in her 40s with Graves' ophthalmopathy. Sequenced material: blood.

CDR3 protein: CASSFGGLSQPQHF. The nucleotides read TGTGCCAGCAGTTTCGGGGGGTTATCTCAGCCCCAGCATTTT. The chain links TRBV28 with TRBJ1-5, and the D gene may be TRBD1, 5 bases matching. Looking up the germline V gene yields CDR1 MDHEN and CDR2 SYDVKM. The CDR3 sequence holds 14 residues, the cysteine and phenylalanine included. Of all the DNA, just the CDR3 is kept, 42 bases in frame from base 1. Trimming takes 3 bases from V and 6 bases from J, and the germline ends sit 12 bases apart.